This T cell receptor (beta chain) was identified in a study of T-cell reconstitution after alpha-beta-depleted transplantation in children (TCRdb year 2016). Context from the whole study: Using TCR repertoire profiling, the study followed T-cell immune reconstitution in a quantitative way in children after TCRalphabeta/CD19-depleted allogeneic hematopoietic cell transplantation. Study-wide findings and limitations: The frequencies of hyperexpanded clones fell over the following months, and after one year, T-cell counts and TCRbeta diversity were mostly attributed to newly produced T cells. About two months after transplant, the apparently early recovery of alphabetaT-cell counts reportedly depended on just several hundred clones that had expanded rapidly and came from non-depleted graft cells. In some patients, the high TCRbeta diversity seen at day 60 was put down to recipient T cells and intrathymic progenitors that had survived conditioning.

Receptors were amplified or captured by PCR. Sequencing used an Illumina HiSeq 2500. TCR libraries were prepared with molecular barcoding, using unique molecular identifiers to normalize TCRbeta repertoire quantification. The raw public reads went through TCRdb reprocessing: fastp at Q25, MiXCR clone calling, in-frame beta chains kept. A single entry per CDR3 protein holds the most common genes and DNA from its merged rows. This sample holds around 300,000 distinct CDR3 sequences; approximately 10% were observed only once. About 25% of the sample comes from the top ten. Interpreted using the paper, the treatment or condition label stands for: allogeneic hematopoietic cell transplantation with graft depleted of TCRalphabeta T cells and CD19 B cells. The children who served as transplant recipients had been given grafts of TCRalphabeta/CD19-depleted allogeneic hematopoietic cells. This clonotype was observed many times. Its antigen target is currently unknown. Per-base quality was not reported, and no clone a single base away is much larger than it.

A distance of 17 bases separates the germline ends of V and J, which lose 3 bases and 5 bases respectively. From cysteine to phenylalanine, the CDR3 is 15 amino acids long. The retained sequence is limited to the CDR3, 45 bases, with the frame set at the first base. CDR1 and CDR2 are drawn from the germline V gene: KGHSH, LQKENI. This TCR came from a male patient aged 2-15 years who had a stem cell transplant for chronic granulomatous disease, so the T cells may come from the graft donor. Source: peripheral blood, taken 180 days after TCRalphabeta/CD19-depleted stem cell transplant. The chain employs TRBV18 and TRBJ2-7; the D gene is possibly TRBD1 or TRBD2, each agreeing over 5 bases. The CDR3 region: CASSPPGQGRHEQYF. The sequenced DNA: TGTGCCAGCTCACCGCCGGGGCAGGGTAGGCACGAGCAGTACTTC.